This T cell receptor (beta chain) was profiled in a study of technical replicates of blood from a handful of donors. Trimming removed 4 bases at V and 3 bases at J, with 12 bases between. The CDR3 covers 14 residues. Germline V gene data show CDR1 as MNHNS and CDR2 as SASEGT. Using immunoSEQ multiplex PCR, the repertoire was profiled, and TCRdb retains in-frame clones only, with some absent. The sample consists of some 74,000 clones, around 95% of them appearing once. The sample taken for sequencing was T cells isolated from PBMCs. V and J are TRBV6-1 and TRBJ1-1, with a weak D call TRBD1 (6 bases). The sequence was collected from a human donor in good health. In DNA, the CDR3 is TGTGCCAGCAGTGGATTCACAGGGTACACTGAAGCTTTCTTT. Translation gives CASSGFTGYTEAFF.